Shown below are 2 T cell receptor beta chains from a single sample sequenced in a study of STAT3 mutations in large granular lymphocyte leukemia. Study results and limitations: Every T-cell large granular lymphocyte leukemia patient had at least one immunodominant TCR beta clonotype.

This table comes from immunoSEQ multiplex PCR, and its TCRdb copy is limited to in-frame clones, with some not included. The sample contains 15,000 to 20,000 clones, about 90% of which appear only once. Their cognate antigens are unknown. Sequencing was done on a sample of peripheral blood mononuclear cells. All receptors come from a man aged 60 to 75 with T-cell large granular lymphocyte leukemia. Some clones in this sample may be carry-over from other donors' samples.

The chain recombines TRBV4-3 with TRBJ2-3; D possibly uses TRBD1 or TRBD2 (5 bases each). The germline V gene has CDR1 LGHNA and CDR2 YSLEER. The CDR3 is 16 residues long. V lost 0 bases, J lost 8 bases, and 18 bases lay in between. The CDR3 protein is CASSQDRGDSEVTQYF. The CDR3, as DNA: TGCGCCAGCAGCCAAGATAGAGGGGATAGCGAAGTTACGCAGTATTTT.

This rearrangement joins TRBV7-6 to TRBJ1-5, with 7 bases aligning to TRBD1. This CDR3 comprises 13 residues. CDR1 and CDR2 (germline): SGHVS, FNYEAQ. The ends lost 3 bases at V and 7 bases at J; junction bases unmatched: 3. For the CDR3, the DNA is TGTGCCAGCAGCTTGACAGGGAGGCAGCCCCAGCATTTT. Translation: CASSLTGRQPQHF.